These T cell receptor beta chains were read from a single sample in a study of molecular identifiers for immune sequencing clone quantification. TCRdb ran MiXCR on the PCR reads and lists one entry per CDR3 protein. The sample has 460,000 or so distinct CDR3 sequences, around 25% seen once; the top ten hold 0.7% to 0.9%. The sequenced sample was naive CD8+ T cells from blood, with Jurkat cell RNA spiked in. The receptors originated from a human donor in good health. Some libraries in this study had Jurkat cell RNA spiked in. CDR3s leave out the opening cysteine and the closing phenylalanine or tryptophan. D genes are given only for firm matches. Clone size is shown for a subset of rows, as once, few, many or a class of expanded clone.

clone size	V gene	D gene	J gene	CDR3 length	CDR3 protein
.	TRBV30	.	TRBJ2-1	12	AWSAGSRWDEQF
few	TRBV29-1	.	TRBJ1-2	9	SVGTGALVS
few	TRBV5-4	.	TRBJ2-7	9	ASSYGLEQY
.	TRBV19	.	TRBJ2-1	13	ASSMGFSAVNEQF
.	TRBV7-3	.	TRBJ2-3	13	ASSLALTSTDTQY
few	TRBV13	TRBD1	TRBJ1-2	13	ASTSFGTDSYGYT
many	TRBV9	.	TRBJ2-3	14	ASSVWDSPAVDTQY
many	TRBV5-5	.	TRBJ1-1	12	ASSVTTANTEAF
.	TRBV7-2	.	TRBJ2-1	14	ASSSGINPTYNEQF
many	TRBV13	.	TRBJ1-1	11	ASSIPENTEAF
many	TRBV30	TRBD1	TRBJ2-7	13	AWSTTGDFFYEQY
few	TRBV5-3	TRBD1	TRBJ2-3	13	ASSPETGASDTQY
many	TRBV6-5	TRBD1	TRBJ1-1	12	ASRPGTGITEAF
.	TRBV4-1	.	TRBJ2-4	13	ASREQGPAKNIQY
few	TRBV25-1	.	TRBJ1-1	13	ASSEWGTVNTEAF
few	TRBV6-6	TRBD2	TRBJ2-5	15	ASSLRGPIAGQETQY
.	TRBV5-1	TRBD1	TRBJ2-7	12	ASSTGTGNYEQY
.	TRBV4-3	TRBD1	TRBJ2-1	13	ASSPYRTGNNEQF
many	TRBV30	.	TRBJ1-1	9	AWSGGNEAF
.	TRBV12-3/TRBV12-4	TRBD1	TRBJ1-1	13	ASSPPTGSLFKAF
many	TRBV6-2/TRBV6-3	.	TRBJ1-1	14	ASSYHRTLPSTEAF
.	TRBV13	TRBD1	TRBJ2-2	15	ASSTRDRGPNTGELF
.	TRBV19	.	TRBJ1-1	11	ASSMGGYTEAF
.	TRBV12-3/TRBV12-4	.	TRBJ2-5	13	ASSLRPAKVETQY
many	TRBV6-5	TRBD2	TRBJ2-1	12	ASSLAGGYNEQF
.	TRBV6-2/TRBV6-3	.	TRBJ2-3	14	ASSYSGGFGTDTQY
many	TRBV29-1	TRBD2	TRBJ2-1	11	SVERGGANEQF
.	TRBV24-1	.	TRBJ2-3	12	ATSDLDSSDTQY
few	TRBV4-1	TRBD1	TRBJ1-1	13	ASSGQGGWRTEAF
many	TRBV28	TRBD2	TRBJ2-5	11	ASSGRGIETQY
.	TRBV20-1	TRBD1	TRBJ2-7	14	SARVGFGTGPYEQY
many	TRBV7-2	TRBD1	TRBJ2-1	12	ATYRDSSYNEQF
.	TRBV28	TRBD2	TRBJ2-3	17	ASSLGTRVGVFRTDTQY
many	TRBV18	.	TRBJ1-1	10	ASSPQGTEAF
few	TRBV7-2	TRBD2	TRBJ2-5	18	ASSLAPLDSGTEDGETQY
.	TRBV7-9	TRBD1	TRBJ2-2	12	ASSQGARAVELL
.	TRBV20-1	TRBD2	TRBJ2-3	13	SARNGGGASDTQY
.	TRBV5-6	.	TRBJ1-6	13	ASNNIALRLSPLH
.	TRBV20-1	.	TRBJ2-5	11	SARDSGFETQY
few	TRBV27	.	TRBJ1-4	12	ASAISSGGGWLF